The 6 T cell receptor beta chains reported below all come from one sample, sequenced in a study of blood T cell repertoires in COVID-19. Using immunoSEQ multiplex PCR, the repertoire was profiled, and TCRdb retains in-frame clones only, with some absent. Of roughly 7,400 clones listed, 80% to 90% were seen once; the top ten hold roughly 10%. Sequencing input: peripheral blood. The receptors here all came from a man aged 65-85 years with active COVID-19.

To note about this clone: At one of its ends the junction is not consistent with the germline gene, which may arise from a read error. This sequence joins TRBV19 and TRBJ1-5, with TRBD1 matching 7 bases. The germline V gene encodes CDR1 LNHDA and CDR2 SQIVND (reference sequence). The CDR3 is 14 amino acids. The CDR3 loop reads CASSIGDSKQPQHF. In DNA, the CDR3 is TGTGCCAGTAGTATAGGGGACAGCAAACAGCCCCAGCATTTT.

This clone was seen just once. This chain uses TRBV20-1 with TRBJ1-2; D unclear. The germline CDR1 and CDR2 sequences are DFQATT and SNEGSKA (reference sequence). This CDR3 has 13 residues. Trimming took off 3 bases at V and 7 bases at J, with 15 bases between the two ends. The CDR3 here is CSASPGPAGGYTF. The CDR3 DNA follows: TGCAGTGCTAGTCCCGGGCCAGCGGGTGGCTACACCTTC.

A single count supports this clone. The chain uses TRBV9 and TRBJ1-4, with D uncertain. The V gene's germline CDR1 is SGDLS and CDR2 YYNGEE. CDR3 length equals 14 residues. V was pared by 0 bases and J by 3 bases, with 6 bases between. The CDR3 region has the DNA TGTGCCAGCAGCGTAGGCGGCCCTAATGAAAAACTGTTTTTT. Residues: CASSVGGPNEKLFF.

The chain is built from TRBV11-1 and TRBJ1-1; possible D gene TRBD1, 5 bases. The CDR3 is 15 amino acids. Germline assignment: CDR1 SGHAT and CDR2 FQDESV (reference sequence). V gave up 8 bases and J gave up 1 base, with 17 bases separating them. The CDR3, as DNA: TGTGCCAGCGGGGAAGTGGGACTATCGAACACTGAAGCTTTCTTT. This encodes CASGEVGLSNTEAFF.

The gene calls are TRBV2 and TRBJ2-3; D remains ambiguous. Germline values: CDR1 SNHLY, CDR2 FYNNEI. V dropped 1 base and J dropped 0 bases, with 8 bases sitting between them. The CDR3 runs to 15 residues. DNA for the CDR3: TGTGCCAGCAGTGAAGACAGATTTAGCACAGATACGCAGTATTTT. Protein: CASSEDRFSTDTQYF.

The V call is TRBV5-1, the J call TRBJ2-5, with D tentatively TRBD1 (5 bases). V was cut by 5 bases and J by 5 bases, with 13 bases left in between. Germline values: CDR1 SGHRS, CDR2 YFSETQ. The CDR3 extends over 13 amino acids. CDR3 nucleotides: TGCGCCAGCAGAGGGGCAGGGCGGGAGACCCAGTACTTC. As protein: CASRGAGRETQYF.